These T cell receptor beta chains were read from a single sample in a study of T cells after yellow fever vaccination. TCRdb analysed the 5' RACE reads with MiXCR anew, one entry per CDR3 protein. The sample includes approximately 300,000 distinct CDR3 sequences, over 8.5% of them seen just once. The sample here was CD4+ T cells sorted from PBMCs, taken 45 days after the yellow fever booster vaccination. Receptors originate from a man younger than 35 who received the YFV17D yellow fever vaccine. Each CDR3 is given with its conserved first and last residue. A D gene is named only where the DNA matches it firmly. Clone size, where shown, is once, few, many, or a class for clones that have expanded.

J gene | clone size | D gene | V gene | CDR3 DNA | CDR3 protein
TRBJ1-1 | - | - | TRBV7-6 | TGTGCCAGCAGCTTATGGGAGGGGGAGAGGGCTGAAGCTTTCTTT | CASSLWEGERAEAFF
TRBJ2-2 | few | - | TRBV4-2 | TGTGCCAGCAGCCAAACCACTACCGGGGAGCTGTTTTTT | CASSQTTTGELFF
TRBJ2-1 | - | - | TRBV4-1 | TGCGCCAGCAGCCAAGGGACCAACAGACCCGGTGAGCAGTTCTTC | CASSQGTNRPGEQFF
TRBJ1-3 | - | - | TRBV10-3 | TGTGCCATCAGTGGTCATGGAAACACCATATATTTT | CAISGHGNTIYF
TRBJ2-7 | - | - | TRBV18 | TGTGCCAGCTCACCACCGGGGAATGCTCTCTACGAGCAGTACTTC | CASSPPGNALYEQYF
TRBJ2-7 | - | TRBD2 | TRBV7-8 | TGTGCCAGCAGCTTAGAAGGGACTAGCGTTGAGCAGTACTTC | CASSLEGTSVEQYF
TRBJ2-1 | - | - | TRBV7-2 | TGTGCCAGCAGTCGCCAGATCTCCTACAATGAGCAGTTCTTC | CASSRQISYNEQFF
TRBJ2-1 | many | - | TRBV3-1 | TGTGCCAGCAGCCAACACACCGGGCATCGGCAGTTCTTC | CASSQHTGHRQFF
TRBJ2-5 | many | - | TRBV10-3 | TGTGCCATCAGTGCAGGGGACGGCCAAGAGACCCAGTACTTC | CAISAGDGQETQYF
TRBJ2-7 | few | - | TRBV19 | TGTGCCAGTAGTAAATTTGGACAATCCTACGAGCAGTACTTC | CASSKFGQSYEQYF
TRBJ1-5 | - | - | TRBV2 | TGTGCCAGCAAGGGCGACAACATGGGGAATCAGCCCCAGCATTTT | CASKGDNMGNQPQHF
TRBJ2-3 | many | - | TRBV7-9 | TGTGCCAGCAGCTTAGAACAGGGTGCCGTGTATTTT | CASSLEQGAVYF
TRBJ1-4 | few | TRBD1 | TRBV6-5 | TGTGCCAGCAGTCGGACAGGGGTCTTAGATGAAAAACTGTTTTTT | CASSRTGVLDEKLFF
TRBJ2-1 | - | - | TRBV6-1 | TGTGCCAGCAGGGGACGGACCTACAATGAGCAGTTCTTC | CASRGRTYNEQFF
TRBJ1-2 | - | - | TRBV29-1 | TGCAGCGCGGGCGACAGGCGTTTGAGCTACACCTTC | CSAGDRRLSYTF
TRBJ2-6 | few | - | TRBV29-1 | TGCAGCGTTGATGAGGGGCCCGGGGCCAACGTCCTGACTTTC | CSVDEGPGANVLTF
TRBJ2-1 | - | TRBD2 | TRBV19 | TGTGCCAGTAGTAGACTAGCGACGTCCTACAATGAGCAGTTCTTC | CASSRLATSYNEQFF
TRBJ2-1 | - | - | TRBV10-2 | TGCGCCAGCAGTGAGTCGAAGACGGGGAGGGAGCAGTTCTTC | CASSESKTGREQFF
TRBJ2-7 | few | - | TRBV18 | TGTGCCAGCTCACCACTGCCGGTTCGGGAGCAGTACTTC | CASSPLPVREQYF
TRBJ1-2 | few | TRBD1 | TRBV7-9 | TGTGCCAGCAGCCTCACAGGGGAATCAGGCTACACCTTC | CASSLTGESGYTF
TRBJ1-2 | - | - | TRBV7-2 | TGTGCCAGCAGCTTAACCCCGGGGTATGGCTACACCTTC | CASSLTPGYGYTF
TRBJ1-4 | few | - | TRBV20-1 | TGCAGTGCTTGGGATCTCTATGAAAAACTGTTTTTT | CSAWDLYEKLFF
TRBJ1-4 | - | - | TRBV4-2 | TGTGCCAGCAGCCAGCCCGGGTCCGGTCCTGAAAAACTGTTTTTT | CASSQPGSGPEKLFF
TRBJ2-3 | - | - | TRBV29-1 | TGCAGCGTTGAAGATGGGTTCGGGAGCACAGATACGCAGTATTTT | CSVEDGFGSTDTQYF
TRBJ1-4 | few | - | TRBV6-1 | TGTGCCAGCAGTGCCCCCGGGTCTGAAAAACTGTTTTTT | CASSAPGSEKLFF
TRBJ2-1 | many | TRBD2 | TRBV11-2 | TGTGCCAGCAGCCCCCGATGGACTAGCGGGGCCAGCTCCTACAATGAGCAGTTCTTC | CASSPRWTSGASSYNEQFF
TRBJ2-2 | few | - | TRBV11-3 | TGTGCCAGCAGCCGCGACAATGCCGGGGAGCTGTTTTTT | CASSRDNAGELFF
TRBJ2-1 | - | - | TRBV7-3 | TGTGCCAGCAGTCCAACGGGGGACAATGAGCAGTTCTTC | CASSPTGDNEQFF
TRBJ1-6 | many | TRBD1 | TRBV25-1 | TGTGCCAGCAGTGAAGCGGGACAGCCAAGTTCACCCCTCCACTTT | CASSEAGQPSSPLHF
TRBJ2-1 | - | TRBD2 | TRBV4-3 | TGCGCCAGCCGGAGGGGACTAGCGCTAAATGAGCAGTTCTTC | CASRRGLALNEQFF
TRBJ2-1 | few | TRBD2 | TRBV7-3 | TGTGCCAGCAGCCCCCAGATAGCGGGGGCCAATGAGCAGTTCTTC | CASSPQIAGANEQFF
TRBJ1-4 | few | TRBD1 | TRBV2 | TGTGCCAGCAGGGACAGGACAGGGCAAGAAAAACTGTTTTTT | CASRDRTGQEKLFF
TRBJ2-5 | few | - | TRBV5-1 | TGCGCCAACCAAACCGGGCCCGCACCCAAGACCCAGTACTTC | CANQTGPAPKTQYF
TRBJ2-7 | few | - | TRBV6-2/TRBV6-3 | TGTGCCAGCAGTTCTCGGGCCCCCCAACGATACGAGCAGTACTTC | CASSSRAPQRYEQYF
TRBJ1-2 | few | - | TRBV28 | TGTGCCAGCAGTAAGGGACGGGACTATGGCTACACCTTC | CASSKGRDYGYTF
TRBJ2-2 | few | - | TRBV5-1 | TGCGCCAGCAGCCCTTACGCGGGGGCCGGAACCGGGGAGCTGTTTTTT | CASSPYAGAGTGELFF
TRBJ2-7 | many | - | TRBV9 | TGTGCCAGCAGCCCGGGGCGGGACGGTGCCTACGAGCAGTACTTC | CASSPGRDGAYEQYF
TRBJ2-1 | few | - | TRBV4-1 | TGCGCCAGCAGCCATTCGGGGGCAACTAGCAATGAGCAGTTCTTC | CASSHSGATSNEQFF
TRBJ2-2 | - | - | TRBV5-5 | TGTGCCAGCAGCTTGTACGCTTCGAACACCGGGGAGCTGTTTTTT | CASSLYASNTGELFF
TRBJ2-1 | - | - | TRBV20-1 | TGCAGTGCTGAGTTATACAATGAGCAGTTCTTC | CSAELYNEQFF
TRBJ2-1 | - | TRBD1 | TRBV24-1 | TGTGCCACCAGTGAGCACAGGGGGTGGAATGAGCAGTTCTTC | CATSEHRGWNEQFF
TRBJ2-1 | few | - | TRBV15 | TGTGCCACCAGCAGAGACCCAGGCCCCTACAATGAGCAGTTCTTC | CATSRDPGPYNEQFF
TRBJ2-7 | few | - | TRBV7-9 | TGTGCCAGCAGCTCGTGGCGAGGCCCCGAGCAGTACTTC | CASSSWRGPEQYF
TRBJ1-1 | few | TRBD1 | TRBV29-1 | TGCAGCGTTGTGGGATCCAACAGGGGGACTGAAGCTTTCTTT | CSVVGSNRGTEAFF
TRBJ2-3 | many | - | TRBV5-6 | TGTGCCAGCAGCTCGCTGACTTTGGCTAGCACAGATACGCAGTATTTT | CASSSLTLASTDTQYF
TRBJ1-4 | - | TRBD1 | TRBV7-9 | TGTGCCAGCAGCTTCTTACCGGGACAGCATGAAAAACTGTTTTTT | CASSFLPGQHEKLFF